These 31 T cell receptor beta chains came from one sample sequenced in a study of human T cells and chemical hapten exposure. Time point indicated: patch test 1, 2 weeks after DPC sensitization. Treatment specified: therapeutic diphenylcyclopropenone sensitization with weekly scalp DPC. TCRdb redid the calling of the RACE reads with MiXCR, one entry per CDR3 protein. The data hold 90,000 to 120,000 distinct CDR3 sequences, with about 10% observed a single time. The input for sequencing was whole blood, taken in connection with sensitization to the hapten diphenylcyclopropenone (DPC). The receptors shown here come from a woman aged 40 to 50 with alopecia areata. Some clones in this sample may be carry-over from other donors' samples.

Only a few counts were recorded for this clonotype. The chain joins TRBV10-2 to TRBJ2-5; weak D call: TRBD2 (6 bases). Looked up from germline, CDR1 is WSHSY and CDR2 is SAAADI. V shed 6 bases and J shed 7 bases, with 15 bases lying between them. The CDR3 length is 13 residues. CDR3 in DNA: TGCGCCAGCAGCTCCGGCTTGGGGGGGACCCAGTACTTC. Amino acid sequence: CASSSGLGGTQYF.

This clonotype was found a few times. This chain joins TRBV13 and TRBJ2-3, with D perhaps being TRBD1 or TRBD2 (5 bases each). The CDR3 consists of 14 residues. V was clipped by 5 bases and J by 5 bases, with 14 bases between them. CDR1 and CDR2 from the germline V gene are PRHDT and FYEKMQ (reference sequence). The CDR3 sequence is CASSPRDGQDTQYF. As DNA, the CDR3 is TGTGCCAGCAGCCCTAGGGACGGGCAAGATACGCAGTATTTT. The entire variable domain, with the rest obtained from reference TRBV13 and TRBJ2-3, is as follows: AAGVIQSPRHLIKEKRETATLKCYPIPRHDTVYWYQQGPGQDPQFLISFYEKMQSDKGSIPDRFSAQQFSDYHSELNMSSLELGDSALYFCASSPRDGQDTQYFGPGTRLTVL.

This clonotype was counted ten times or more. The V gene is TRBV12-3 or TRBV12-4, the J gene TRBJ1-2; TRBD1 agrees at 8 bases. The junction had 10 bases not matched to a gene; V was cut back by 7 bases and J by 3 bases. CDR3 length: 15 residues. CDR3 in amino acids: CASIPDRARDYGYTF. CDR3 DNA: TGTGCCAGCATCCCGGACAGGGCTCGGGACTATGGCTACACCTTC.

This clonotype has just a few counts. The rearrangement links TRBV20-1 to TRBJ1-1, with D possibly being TRBD1 (6 bases). V was cut by 3 bases and J by 0 bases, with 14 bases left in between. Germline CDR1 DFQATT, CDR2 SNEGSKA (reference sequence). The CDR3 loop spans 15 amino acids. CDR3 loop: CSARAGARMNTEAFF. The CDR3 DNA is TGCAGTGCTAGGGCAGGGGCCCGCATGAACACTGAAGCTTTCTTT.

This clonotype was recorded many times. The chain employs TRBV20-1 and TRBJ2-3; a weak D match, TRBD2 (5 bases). The CDR3 covers 15 residues. In germline, CDR1 is DFQATT, CDR2 SNEGSKA (reference sequence). Between the trimmed V and J ends, which lost 1 base and 0 bases, there was a span of 11 bases. The DNA for the CDR3 is TGCAGTGCTAGAGTCCCGAGCGGAAGCACAGATACGCAGTATTTT. This encodes CSARVPSGSTDTQYF.

This clonotype was recorded many times. The CDR3 region has the DNA TGCGCCAGCAGCCAAGACCGCATCTATAATTCACCCCTCCACTTT. As protein: CASSQDRIYNSPLHF. The chain is built from TRBV4-3 and TRBJ1-6; D unresolved. V was trimmed by 0 bases and J by 3 bases, leaving 6 bases between them. The CDR3 length is 15 residues. Germline V CDR1 and CDR2: LGHNA, YSLEER.

This clonotype occurred a few times. The rearrangement uses TRBV7-9 and TRBJ2-6; no clear D. V was trimmed by 3 bases and J by 2 bases, leaving 5 bases between them. Germline V gene lookup returns CDR1 SEHNR and CDR2 FQNEAQ (reference sequence). The CDR3 length is 14 residues. The CDR3 sequence: CASSFKAGANVLTF. As DNA, the CDR3 is TGTGCCAGCAGCTTCAAGGCTGGGGCCAACGTCCTGACTTTC.

This clonotype was seen many times. The V gene is TRBV2, the J gene TRBJ2-5; 7 nucleotides align to TRBD1. V shed 3 bases and J 6 bases; nucleotides not matched to a gene: 4. CDR1 is SNHLY and CDR2 is FYNNEI in the germline V gene. The CDR3 has 13 residues. The CDR3 is CASSESRGKTQYF. The CDR3 bases are TGTGCCAGCAGTGAGAGCAGGGGGAAGACCCAGTACTTC. Drawing the rest from reference TRBV2 and TRBJ2-5, the complete variable domain is EPEVTQTPSHQVTQMGQEVILRCVPISNHLYFYWYRQILGQKVEFLVSFYNNEISEKSEIFDDQFSVERPDGSNFTLKIRSTKLEDSAMYFCASSESRGKTQYFGPGTRLLVL.

This clonotype showed up many times. The chain recombines TRBV7-6 with TRBJ2-2; D not certain. Trimming took off 1 base at V and 1 base at J, with 7 bases between the two ends. Germline V lookup: CDR1 SGHVS, CDR2 FNYEAQ. The CDR3 covers 15 residues. The chain's CDR3 is CASSLDWGNTGELFF. In nucleotides, the CDR3 is TGTGCCAGCAGCTTAGATTGGGGGAACACCGGGGAGCTGTTTTTT.

This clonotype was seen many times. The chain carries TRBV4-2 and TRBJ2-2, with TRBD2 matching 12 bases. From germline, CDR1 is LGHNA and CDR2 YNFKEQ. Unmatched junction bases numbered 3, after V lost 4 bases and J lost 3 bases. The CDR3 loop spans 16 amino acids. The CDR3 nucleotides read TGTGCCAGCAGCCCGCGGACTAGCGGGGACACCGGGGAGCTGTTTTTT. Protein: CASSPRTSGDTGELFF.

This clonotype was counted ten times or more. The genes are TRBV12-3 or TRBV12-4 and TRBJ2-1; the match to TRBD2 covers 13 bases. V trimming: 6 bases; J trimming: 3 bases; junction bases outside the gene matches: 14. The CDR3 contains 19 residues. DNA for the CDR3: TGTGCCAGCAGCTCACTGACTAGCGGGGGGCCGGGATACTACAATGAGCAGTTCTTC. Translating gives CASSSLTSGGPGYYNEQFF.

In this sample, this clonotype turned up a few times. The gene calls are TRBV11-2 and TRBJ2-1; weak D call: TRBD1 (6 bases). This CDR3 has 15 residues. With 5 bases removed from V and 1 base from J, the gap between germline ends came to 12 bases. Germline values: CDR1 SGHAT, CDR2 FQNNGV. CDR3 residues: CASSPFTGSYNEQFF. The CDR3 nucleotides are TGTGCCAGCAGCCCTTTTACAGGGTCCTACAATGAGCAGTTCTTC.

This clonotype was counted many times. The genes are TRBV12-3 or TRBV12-4 and TRBJ1-5, with a weak D call TRBD1 (5 bases). V was trimmed by 4 bases and J by 1 base, leaving 11 bases between them. The CDR3 totals 15 residues. CDR3: CASSYSGQSNQPQHF. For the CDR3, the DNA is TGTGCCAGCAGTTACTCCGGACAAAGCAATCAGCCCCAGCATTTT.

This clonotype has more than one count but fewer than ten. The chain employs TRBV5-4 and TRBJ2-7, with D tentatively TRBD2 (5 bases). Per the germline V gene, CDR1 is SGHNT and CDR2 is YYREEE (reference sequence). The CDR3 loop spans 17 amino acids. The V end lost 0 bases, the J end lost 10 bases, and 26 bases lay between the germline ends. The CDR3 sequence: CASSLDVWTPYGSAQYF. The CDR3 DNA reads as TGTGCCAGCAGCTTGGACGTGTGGACTCCATATGGGTCCGCTCAGTACTTC.

This chain uses TRBV7-8 with TRBJ1-1, with D hard to call. The CDR3 contains 13 residues. Germline values: CDR1 SGHVS, CDR2 FQNEAQ. V was pared by 2 bases and J by 6 bases, with 10 bases between. The CDR3 is CASSLMVLAEAFF. The CDR3 DNA reads as TGTGCCAGCAGCTTAATGGTCCTCGCTGAAGCTTTCTTT.

This clonotype has more than one count but fewer than ten. The genes are TRBV6-5 and TRBJ1-1; TRBD1 matches at 7 bases. This CDR3 has 18 residues. With 3 bases clipped from V and 2 bases from J, the junction kept 15 bases outside the gene matches. The germline V gene encodes CDR1 MNHEY and CDR2 SVGAGI. In nucleotides, the CDR3 is TGTGCCAGCAGTTATGAGAGGTTAGGTCGGGACAGTAACACTGAAGCTTTCTTT. Its protein is CASSYERLGRDSNTEAFF.

The sample holds many counts of this clonotype. This rearrangement joins TRBV15 to TRBJ1-1; a weak D match, TRBD1 (5 bases). The CDR3 contains 12 residues. V was shortened by 0 bases and J by 8 bases, with 7 bases between the two germline ends. Germline V gene sequence: CDR1 LNHNV, CDR2 YYDKDF (reference sequence). DNA of the CDR3: TGTGCCACCAGCAGAGATAGGGGAGAAGCTTTCTTT. Translation: CATSRDRGEAFF.

In this sample, this clonotype turned up a few times. This rearrangement joins TRBV7-9 to TRBJ2-3, with D possibly matching TRBD1 (6 bases). The germline V gene encodes CDR1 SEHNR and CDR2 FQNEAQ (reference sequence). V was cut by 5 bases and J by 4 bases, with 13 bases left in between. The CDR3 is made up of 14 amino acids. For the CDR3, the DNA is TGTGCCAGCAGCCCTGACAGGTCCGCAGATACGCAGTATTTT. It translates to CASSPDRSADTQYF.

The genes are TRBV28 and TRBJ2-4; 8 bases match TRBD1. Germline CDR1 reads MDHEN; CDR2 reads SYDVKM. There are 16 residues in the CDR3. V lost 1 base and J lost 1; bases outside the gene matches: 3. The CDR3, as DNA: TGTGCCAGCAGTTTATCAGGGGGCCTCGCCAAAAACATTCAGTACTTC. Translation: CASSLSGGLAKNIQYF.

The V call is TRBV28, the J call TRBJ1-5; D is possibly TRBD1 (6 bases). V dropped 7 bases and J dropped 0 bases, with 16 bases sitting between them. CDR1 MDHEN and CDR2 SYDVKM come from the germline V gene. This CDR3 comprises 16 residues. CDR3 region: CASTERGQVSNQPQHF. CDR3 bases: TGTGCCAGCACCGAGCGGGGACAAGTTAGCAATCAGCCCCAGCATTTT.

The rearrangement uses TRBV6-5 and TRBJ1-5, with TRBD1 identical over 7 bases. This CDR3 has 15 amino acids. Germline V gene data show CDR1 as MNHEY and CDR2 as SVGAGI. J gave up 2 bases and V 6 bases, and 7 bases lay outside the gene matches. CDR3 region: CASRQGYGGNQPQHF. CDR3 DNA sequence: TGTGCCAGCAGACAGGGGTATGGCGGCAATCAGCCCCAGCATTTT.

This clonotype was detected many times. V usage is TRBV15 and J usage is TRBJ1-6, with D hard to call. V shed 0 bases and J shed 7 bases, with 10 bases lying between them. The germline V gene has CDR1 LNHNV and CDR2 YYDKDF (reference sequence). The CDR3 sequence is 15 residues long. The CDR3 spells CATSRDRNSNSPLHF. For the CDR3, the DNA is TGTGCCACCAGCAGAGATAGGAATTCCAATTCACCCCTCCACTTT.

This clonotype was observed a handful of times. This chain uses TRBV20-1 with TRBJ1-2; maybe TRBD1 (5 bases). Germline V gene lookup returns CDR1 DFQATT and CDR2 SNEGSKA (reference sequence). The CDR3 is 12 amino acids. The V end lost 1 base, the J end lost 2 bases, and 5 bases lay between the germline ends. The CDR3 region is CSARGGNYGYTF. DNA of the CDR3: TGCAGTGCTAGAGGGGGGAACTATGGCTACACCTTC.

This clonotype was seen a few times. This chain links TRBV20-1 with TRBJ2-5, with D possibly called TRBD1 or TRBD2 (5 bases each). Germline assignment: CDR1 DFQATT and CDR2 SNEGSKA (reference sequence). Trimming removed 0 bases at V and 1 base at J, with 9 bases between. The CDR3 totals 14 residues. CDR3 region: CSARDTGLQETQYF. DNA of the CDR3: TGCAGTGCTAGAGATACAGGACTCCAAGAGACCCAGTACTTC.

This clonotype appeared a single time. At one boundary the junction diverges from the germline segment, which might be a read error. V and J are TRBV6-2 or TRBV6-3 and TRBJ2-4; maybe TRBD1 (5 bases). This CDR3 region has 15 residues. Germline loops: CDR1 MNHEY, CDR2 SVGEGT. For the CDR3, the DNA is TGTGCCAGCAGCCTCCCAGGGCTCGGCAAAAACAATCAGTACTTC. Residues: CASSLPGLGKNNQYF.

This clonotype has a count of ten or more. The chain combines TRBV27 with TRBJ2-5; TRBD1 matches 10 bases. This CDR3 comprises 14 residues. V was pared by 5 bases and J by 5 bases, with 5 bases of the junction left unmatched. Germline V CDR1 and CDR2: MNHEY, SMNVEV (reference sequence). CDR3 nucleotide sequence: TGTGCCAGCAGTCCCGGGACAGGGGTTGAGACCCAGTACTTC. Its protein is CASSPGTGVETQYF.

J is TRBJ1-2 and V is TRBV12-3 or TRBV12-4; TRBD1 might be the D (6 bases). V was clipped by 5 bases and J by 1 base, with 8 bases between them. There are 13 residues in the CDR3. CDR3 sequence: CASSAQGNYGYTF. DNA for the CDR3: TGTGCCAGCAGTGCACAGGGTAACTATGGCTACACCTTC.

Comments on this clonotype: A much bigger clone sits one base away, suggesting this may be a read error. This chain uses TRBV12-3 or TRBV12-4 with TRBJ2-1, with TRBD2 matching over 11 bases. The CDR3 spans 14 residues. After removal of 8 bases from V and 8 bases from J, the junction contained 8 bases not matched to a gene. The CDR3 nucleotides are TGTGCCAGCGGGGATCTAGCGGGAGGTGATGAGCAGTTCTTC. It translates to CASGDLAGGDEQFF.

There are many counts of this clonotype. The rearrangement links TRBV20-1 to TRBJ2-7; D uncertain. The CDR3 extends over 10 amino acids. CDR1 DFQATT and CDR2 SNEGSKA come from the germline V gene (reference sequence). V shed 3 bases and J shed 6 bases, with 6 bases lying between them. The CDR3 nucleotides are TGCAGTGCTAGTCAGGTCGAGCAGTACTTC. Protein sequence: CSASQVEQYF.

Only a few counts were recorded for this clonotype. The chain carries TRBV6-2 or TRBV6-3 and TRBJ2-6; TRBD1 matches 9 bases. Germline V gene data show CDR1 as MNHEY and CDR2 as SVGEGT. The V gene end was trimmed by 7 bases and the J gene end by 0 bases; junction bases not matched to a gene: 1. The length of the CDR3 is 15 residues. The CDR3 region is CASKTGGSGANVLTF. The CDR3 region has the DNA TGTGCCAGCAAGACAGGGGGCTCTGGGGCCAACGTCCTGACTTTC.

The rearrangement joins TRBV28 to TRBJ2-5; D unclear. V lost 6 bases, J lost 1 base, and 12 bases lay in between. Germline V lookup: CDR1 MDHEN, CDR2 SYDVKM. CDR3 size: 14 residues. The chain's CDR3 is CASRRHQAQETQYF. CDR3 coding DNA: TGTGCCAGCAGGCGACACCAAGCCCAAGAGACCCAGTACTTC.